The source of this T cell receptor beta chain is a study of long-term antiretroviral therapy in people with HIV. Trimming took 1 base from V and 5 from J; bases not matched to a gene: 7. Germline CDR1 and CDR2: MNHNS and SASEGT. The CDR3 is made up of 15 amino acids. Findings of the study overall: Samples were collected from the mid-2000s to the late 2010s under possibly less effective ART regimens. HIV repertoires had narrower CDR3 length ranges than controls. Researchers lacked any data on ART adherence, viral resistance or therapy changes.

A word on this clone: Antigen: not known.

At survey level, the immunoSEQ assay was run in its v3.0 version. A target of about 35,000-50,000 T-cell genomes per sample was set for sequencing. Some clones are missing from TCRdb's copy, which holds only in-frame ones; the method was immunoSEQ multiplex PCR. The table has roughly 28,000 clones, over 85% seen once. Sequences were derived from unsorted PBMCs, sampled 1.8 years after starting antiretroviral therapy. The sequence derives from a young woman with HIV. The genes are TRBV6-1 and TRBJ2-5, with 7 bases fitting TRBD1. As DNA, the CDR3 is TGTGCCAGCAGTGAAGGAGGGGGCAAGAGGGAGACCCAGTACTTC. This codes for CASSEGGGKRETQYF.